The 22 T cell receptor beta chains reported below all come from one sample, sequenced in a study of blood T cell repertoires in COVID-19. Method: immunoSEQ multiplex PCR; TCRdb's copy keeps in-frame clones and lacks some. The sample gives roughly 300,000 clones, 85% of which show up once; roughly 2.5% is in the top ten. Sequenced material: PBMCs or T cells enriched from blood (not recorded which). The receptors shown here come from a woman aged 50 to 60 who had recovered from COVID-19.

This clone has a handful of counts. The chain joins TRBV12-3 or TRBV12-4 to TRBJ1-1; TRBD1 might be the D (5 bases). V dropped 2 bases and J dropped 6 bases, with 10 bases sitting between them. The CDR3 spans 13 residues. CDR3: CASSLRGTAEAFF. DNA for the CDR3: TGTGCCAGCAGTTTACGGGGGACGGCTGAAGCTTTCTTT.

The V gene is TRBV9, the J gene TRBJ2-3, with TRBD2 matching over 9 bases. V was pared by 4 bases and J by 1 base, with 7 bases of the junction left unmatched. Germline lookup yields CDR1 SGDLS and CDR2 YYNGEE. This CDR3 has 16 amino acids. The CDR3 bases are TGTGCCAGCAGCAAGGGACTAGCAGACCGCACAGATACGCAGTATTTT. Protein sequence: CASSKGLADRTDTQYF.

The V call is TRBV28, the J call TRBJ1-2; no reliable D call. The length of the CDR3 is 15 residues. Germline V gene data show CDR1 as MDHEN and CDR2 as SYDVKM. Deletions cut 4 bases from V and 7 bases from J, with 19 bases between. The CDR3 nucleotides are TGTGCCAGCAGTTCCCACCGCGGGGTTGTGAGTGGCTACACCTTC. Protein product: CASSSHRGVVSGYTF.

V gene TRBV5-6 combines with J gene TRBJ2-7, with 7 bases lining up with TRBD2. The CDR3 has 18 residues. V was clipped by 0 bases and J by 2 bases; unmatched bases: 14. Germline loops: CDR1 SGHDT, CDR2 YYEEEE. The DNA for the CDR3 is TGTGCCAGCAGCTTGGCCAGCGGGAAATGGGGGGATCCCTACGAGCAGTACTTC. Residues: CASSLASGKWGDPYEQYF. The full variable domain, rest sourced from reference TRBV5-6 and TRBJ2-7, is DAGVTQSPTHLIKTRGQQVTLRCSPKSGHDTVSWYQQALGQGPQFIFQYYEEEERQRGNFPDRFSGHQFPNYSSELNVNALLLGDSALYLCASSLASGKWGDPYEQYFGPGTRLTVT.

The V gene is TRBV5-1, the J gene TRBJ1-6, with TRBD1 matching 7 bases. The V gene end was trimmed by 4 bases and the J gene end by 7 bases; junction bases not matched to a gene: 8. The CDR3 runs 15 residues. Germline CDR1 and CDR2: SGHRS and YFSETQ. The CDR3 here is CASSRGQKENSPLHF. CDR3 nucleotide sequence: TGCGCCAGCAGCAGGGGACAGAAGGAGAATTCACCCCTCCACTTT. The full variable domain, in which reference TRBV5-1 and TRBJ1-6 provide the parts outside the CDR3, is KAGVTQTPRYLIKTRGQQVTLSCSPISGHRSVSWYQQTPGQGLQFLFEYFSETQRNKGNFPGRFSGRQFSNSRSEMNVSTLELGDSALYLCASSRGQKENSPLHFGNGTRLTVT.

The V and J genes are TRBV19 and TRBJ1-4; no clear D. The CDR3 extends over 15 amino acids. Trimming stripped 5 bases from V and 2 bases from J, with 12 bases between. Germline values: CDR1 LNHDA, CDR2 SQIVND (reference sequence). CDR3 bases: TGTGCCAGTAGTCAAATCAAAGCGACTAATGAAAAACTGTTTTTT. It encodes CASSQIKATNEKLFF.

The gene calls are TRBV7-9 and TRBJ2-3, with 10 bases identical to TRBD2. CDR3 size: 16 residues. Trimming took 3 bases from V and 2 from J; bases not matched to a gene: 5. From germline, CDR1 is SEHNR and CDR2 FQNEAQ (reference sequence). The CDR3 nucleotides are TGTGCCAGCAGCTTTAGCGGGAGGTCTGACACAGATACGCAGTATTTT. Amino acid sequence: CASSFSGRSDTDTQYF.

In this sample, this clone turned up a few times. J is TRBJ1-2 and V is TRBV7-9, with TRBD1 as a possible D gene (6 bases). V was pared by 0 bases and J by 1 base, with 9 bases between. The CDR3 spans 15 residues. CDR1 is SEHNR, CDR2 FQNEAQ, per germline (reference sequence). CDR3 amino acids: CASSLAGTSNYGYTF. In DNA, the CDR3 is TGTGCCAGCAGCTTAGCGGGGACAAGTAACTATGGCTACACCTTC. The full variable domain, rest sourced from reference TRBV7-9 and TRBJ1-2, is DTGVSQNPRHKITKRGQNVTFRCDPISEHNRLYWYRQTLGQGPEFLTYFQNEAQLEKSRLLSDRFSAERPKGSFSTLEIQRTEQGDSAMYLCASSLAGTSNYGYTFGSGTRLTVV.

The CDR3 DNA sequence: TGTGCCAGCAGCTTGGTCGGACTCACAGATACGCAGTATTTT. Its protein is CASSLVGLTDTQYF. V is TRBV7-3 and J is TRBJ2-3; D perhaps matches TRBD2 (5 bases). Trimming shortened V by 3 bases and J by 2 bases, and 9 bases separated the two germline ends. There are 14 residues in the CDR3. The V gene's germline CDR1 is SGHTA and CDR2 FQGTGA.

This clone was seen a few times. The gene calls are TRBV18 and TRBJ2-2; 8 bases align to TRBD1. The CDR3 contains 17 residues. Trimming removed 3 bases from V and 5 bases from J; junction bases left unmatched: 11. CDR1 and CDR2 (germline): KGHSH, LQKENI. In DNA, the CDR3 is TGTGCCAGCTCACCTCCCCCAGGGGGCGTAAGAACCGGGGAGCTGTTTTTT. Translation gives CASSPPPGGVRTGELFF.

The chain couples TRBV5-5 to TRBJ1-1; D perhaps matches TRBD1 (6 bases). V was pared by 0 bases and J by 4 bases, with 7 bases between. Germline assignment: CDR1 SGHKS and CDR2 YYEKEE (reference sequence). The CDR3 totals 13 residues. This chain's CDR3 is CASSLGGGTEAFF. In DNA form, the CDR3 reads TGTGCCAGCAGCTTGGGAGGGGGCACTGAAGCTTTCTTT.

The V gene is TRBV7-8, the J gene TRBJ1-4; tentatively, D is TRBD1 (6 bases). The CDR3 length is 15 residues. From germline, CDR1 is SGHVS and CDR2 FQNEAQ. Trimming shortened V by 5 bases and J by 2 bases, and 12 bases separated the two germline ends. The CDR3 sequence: CASSDSGDTNEKLFF. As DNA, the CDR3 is TGTGCCAGCAGCGATTCAGGGGATACTAATGAAAAACTGTTTTTT.

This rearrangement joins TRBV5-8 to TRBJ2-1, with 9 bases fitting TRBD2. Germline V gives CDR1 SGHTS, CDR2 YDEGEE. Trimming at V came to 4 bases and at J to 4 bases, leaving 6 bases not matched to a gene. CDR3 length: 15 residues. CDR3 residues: CASSPRGGLYNEQFF. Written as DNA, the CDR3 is TGTGCCAGCAGCCCGCGGGGGGGCCTATACAATGAGCAGTTCTTC.

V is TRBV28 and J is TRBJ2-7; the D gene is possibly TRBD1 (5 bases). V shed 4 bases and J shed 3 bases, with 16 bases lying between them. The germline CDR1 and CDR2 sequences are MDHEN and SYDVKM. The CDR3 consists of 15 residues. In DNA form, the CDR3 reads TGTGCCAGCAGTTACCCCAGGGAAAGGGGCTACGAGCAGTACTTC. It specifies CASSYPRERGYEQYF. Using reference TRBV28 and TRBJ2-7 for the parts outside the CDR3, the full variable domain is DVKVTQSSRYLVKRTGEKVFLECVQDMDHENMFWYRQDPGLGLRLIYFSYDVKMKEKGDIPEGYSVSREKKERFSLILESASTNQTSMYLCASSYPRERGYEQYFGPGTRLTVT.

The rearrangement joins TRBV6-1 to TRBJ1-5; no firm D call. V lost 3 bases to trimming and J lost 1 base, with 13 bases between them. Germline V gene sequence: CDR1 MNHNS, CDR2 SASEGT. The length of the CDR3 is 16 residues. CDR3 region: CASSEVGGLSNQPQHF. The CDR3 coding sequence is TGTGCCAGCAGTGAGGTGGGAGGGTTAAGCAATCAGCCCCAGCATTTT.

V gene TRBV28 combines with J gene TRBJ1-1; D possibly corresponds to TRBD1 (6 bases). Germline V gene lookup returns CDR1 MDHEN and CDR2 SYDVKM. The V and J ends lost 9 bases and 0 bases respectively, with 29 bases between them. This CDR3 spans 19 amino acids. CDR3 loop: CASKRWGRGFGQLNTEAFF. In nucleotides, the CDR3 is TGTGCCAGTAAAAGGTGGGGAAGGGGGTTCGGACAGCTGAACACTGAAGCTTTCTTT.

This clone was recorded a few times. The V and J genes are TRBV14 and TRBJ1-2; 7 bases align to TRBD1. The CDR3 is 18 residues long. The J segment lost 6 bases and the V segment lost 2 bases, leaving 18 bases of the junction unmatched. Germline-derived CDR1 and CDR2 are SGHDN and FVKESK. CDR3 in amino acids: CASSQKKTGWGEEDGYTF. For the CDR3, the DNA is TGTGCCAGCAGCCAAAAAAAGACAGGGTGGGGAGAAGAGGATGGCTACACCTTC. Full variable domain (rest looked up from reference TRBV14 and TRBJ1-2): EAGVTQFPSHSVIEKGQTVTLRCDPISGHDNLYWYRRVMGKEIKFLLHFVKESKQDESGMPNNRFLAERTGGTYSTLKVQPAELEDSGVYFCASSQKKTGWGEEDGYTFGSGTRLTVV.

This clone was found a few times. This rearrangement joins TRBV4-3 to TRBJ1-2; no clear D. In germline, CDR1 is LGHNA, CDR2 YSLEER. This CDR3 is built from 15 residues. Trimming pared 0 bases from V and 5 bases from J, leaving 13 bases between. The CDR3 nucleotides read TGCGCCAGCAGCCAAGATTGGCAGGCCCGGTATGGCTACACCTTC. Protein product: CASSQDWQARYGYTF.

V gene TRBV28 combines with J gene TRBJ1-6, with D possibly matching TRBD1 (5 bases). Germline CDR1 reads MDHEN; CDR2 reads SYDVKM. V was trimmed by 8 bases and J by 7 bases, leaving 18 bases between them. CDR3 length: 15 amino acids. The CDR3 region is CASLIQSGGNSPLHF. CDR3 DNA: TGTGCCAGCCTAATTCAAAGCGGGGGGAATTCACCCCTCCACTTT.

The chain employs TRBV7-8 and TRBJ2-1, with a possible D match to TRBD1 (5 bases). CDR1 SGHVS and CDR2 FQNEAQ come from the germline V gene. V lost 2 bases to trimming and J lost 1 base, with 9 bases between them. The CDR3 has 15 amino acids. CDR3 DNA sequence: TGTGCCAGCAGCTTACAGGGCCTTTCCTACAATGAGCAGTTCTTC. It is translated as CASSLQGLSYNEQFF.

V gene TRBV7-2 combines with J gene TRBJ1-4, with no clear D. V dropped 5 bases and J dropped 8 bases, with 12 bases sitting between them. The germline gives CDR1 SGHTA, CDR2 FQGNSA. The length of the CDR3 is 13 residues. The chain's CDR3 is CASSTPEGEKLFF. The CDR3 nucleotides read TGTGCCAGCAGCACCCCAGAGGGAGAAAAACTGTTTTTT.

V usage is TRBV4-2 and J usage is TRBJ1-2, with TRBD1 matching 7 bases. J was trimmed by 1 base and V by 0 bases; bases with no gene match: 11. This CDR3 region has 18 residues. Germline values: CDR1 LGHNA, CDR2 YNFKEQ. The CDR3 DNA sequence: TGTGCCAGCAGCCAAGAGTTACGGACAGGCCCTATTAACTATGGCTACACCTTC. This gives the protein CASSQELRTGPINYGYTF.